This T cell receptor beta chain was recorded in a study of control samples from healthy donors and cancer patients. The method was immunoSEQ multiplex PCR; TCRdb's version includes in-frame clones alone and lacks a portion of them. Among roughly 190,000 clones listed, 91% were seen once. This receptor was identified in a young woman in good health. The sequencing sample was made of blood.

CDR3 amino acids: CASSPDRGRYSPLHF. CDR3 DNA: TGTGCCAGCAGTCCCGACAGGGGGCGGTATTCACCCCTCCACTTT. V is TRBV27 and J is TRBJ1-6; 10 bases map to TRBD1. With V trimmed by 5 bases and J by 8 bases, 6 bases remained unmatched. The germline CDR1 and CDR2 sequences are MNHEY and SMNVEV (reference sequence). The CDR3 extends over 15 amino acids.